The 32 T cell receptor beta chains presented below share a single source sample, sequenced in a study of blood T cell repertoires in COVID-19. Method: immunoSEQ multiplex PCR; TCRdb's copy keeps in-frame clones and lacks some. This sample carries some 200,000 clones, 85% to 90% of them seen once, and the ten largest clones take over 4.5%. The specimen sequenced was peripheral blood. The receptors derive from a man aged 80 or over with acute or convalescent COVID-19.

The chain joins TRBV6-5 to TRBJ1-5, with D unclear. The V gene lost 4 bases and the J gene lost 11 bases, with 12 bases spanning the gap. In germline, CDR1 is MNHEY, CDR2 SVGAGI. This CDR3 is 12 amino acids long. This chain's CDR3 is CASSSRMSAQHF. The CDR3 region has the DNA TGTGCCAGCAGTTCCCGAATGTCAGCCCAGCATTTT.

This chain joins TRBV7-9 and TRBJ1-3; D is possibly TRBD1 (5 bases). Trimming left V 1 base short and J 16 bases short, with 14 bases between. Germline loops: CDR1 SEHNR, CDR2 FQNEAQ (reference sequence). This CDR3 has 12 residues. CDR3 coding DNA: TGTGCCAGCAGCTTAGGTGGGGCCGCGGGGTATTTT. Protein sequence: CASSLGGAAGYF.

V gene TRBV6-5 combines with J gene TRBJ1-5; no clear D. The V and J ends lost 7 bases and 0 bases respectively, with 13 bases between them. Germline assignment: CDR1 MNHEY and CDR2 SVGAGI. This CDR3 has 15 amino acids. The CDR3 here is CASNREPYSNQPQHF. The CDR3 nucleotides are TGTGCCAGCAACCGCGAACCTTATAGCAATCAGCCCCAGCATTTT.

This chain joins TRBV24-1 and TRBJ1-5; 9 bases are shared with TRBD1. The trim removed 3 bases at V and 5 bases at J, leaving 4 bases unmatched. CDR1 and CDR2 from the germline V gene are KGHDR and SFDVKD. The CDR3 spans 15 residues. The CDR3 nucleotides are TGTGCCACCAGTGATACCCGACAGGGGGATCAGCCCCAGCATTTT. This gives the protein CATSDTRQGDQPQHF.

The chain carries TRBV4-1 and TRBJ2-3, with D unclear. Trimming cost V 0 bases and J 0 bases, with 16 bases left between them. Germline CDR1 and CDR2: MGHRA and YSYEKL. This CDR3 spans 18 amino acids. This chain's CDR3 is CASSQDQLWARSTDTQYF. The CDR3 bases are TGCGCCAGCAGCCAAGATCAGTTATGGGCAAGAAGCACAGATACGCAGTATTTT.

This clone turned up a few times. The rearrangement joins TRBV30 to TRBJ1-5; maybe TRBD1 (5 bases). Germline CDR1 is GTSNPN and CDR2 is SVGIG (reference sequence). The CDR3 extends over 15 amino acids. Trimming took off 0 bases at V and 0 bases at J, with 9 bases between the two ends. CDR3 protein: CAWSVGALSNQPQHF. The CDR3 DNA sequence: TGTGCCTGGAGTGTAGGGGCCCTTAGCAATCAGCCCCAGCATTTT. Drawing the rest from reference TRBV30 and TRBJ1-5, the complete variable domain is SQTIHQWPATLVQPVGSPLSLECTVEGTSNPNLYWYRQAAGRGLQLLFYSVGIGQISSEVPQNLSASRPQDRQFILSSKKLLLSDSGFYLCAWSVGALSNQPQHFGDGTRLSIL.

This sequence joins TRBV24-1 and TRBJ2-3; 7 bases line up with TRBD1. J gave up 5 bases and V 3 bases, and 7 bases lay outside the gene matches. Germline lookup yields CDR1 KGHDR and CDR2 SFDVKD. The length of the CDR3 is 15 residues. The CDR3 sequence is CATSDHRGTGDTQYF. CDR3 DNA: TGTGCCACCAGTGATCACAGGGGAACGGGAGATACGCAGTATTTT.

The gene calls are TRBV7-9 and TRBJ1-6; D is undetermined. Germline V gene data show CDR1 as SEHNR and CDR2 as FQNEAQ (reference sequence). There are 14 residues in the CDR3. V was pared by 5 bases and J by 3 bases, with 8 bases between. DNA for the CDR3: TGTGCCAGCAGCCCCCGGGTCTATAATTCACCCCTCCACTTT. Amino acids: CASSPRVYNSPLHF.

This chain joins TRBV2 and TRBJ2-1; a weak D match, TRBD1 (5 bases). Germline V gives CDR1 SNHLY, CDR2 FYNNEI. V lost 2 bases to trimming and J lost 7 bases, with 9 bases between them. The CDR3 extends over 13 amino acids. CDR3 coding DNA: TGTGCCAGCAGTGAAACAGGTGGGAATGAGCAGTTCTTC. It encodes CASSETGGNEQFF.

The chain joins TRBV27 to TRBJ1-1; D perhaps matches TRBD1 (6 bases). The CDR3 is 15 amino acids. CDR1 and CDR2 (germline): MNHEY, SMNVEV (reference sequence). Between the trimmed V and J ends, which lost 6 bases and 0 bases, there was a span of 14 bases. In DNA form, the CDR3 reads TGTGCCAGCAGACAAACAGGGTCTCTGAACACTGAAGCTTTCTTT. Its protein product is CASRQTGSLNTEAFF.

This chain joins TRBV10-3 and TRBJ2-1; the match to TRBD1 covers 8 bases. Germline V lookup: CDR1 ENHRY, CDR2 SYGVKD. This CDR3 is 15 amino acids long. The J segment lost 2 bases and the V segment lost 6 bases, leaving 6 bases of the junction unmatched. CDR3 residues: CAIRATGVAYNEQFF. The CDR3 DNA follows: TGTGCCATCAGGGCGACAGGGGTCGCCTACAATGAGCAGTTCTTC.

In DNA form, the CDR3 reads TGTGCCACCAGTGAGATGGGCACGCAGTATTTT. This codes for CATSEMGTQYF. The chain employs TRBV24-1 and TRBJ2-3; no clear D. The V end lost 4 bases, the J end lost 9 bases, and 7 bases lay between the germline ends. The germline V gene encodes CDR1 KGHDR and CDR2 SFDVKD. The CDR3 consists of 11 residues.

The chain uses TRBV18 and TRBJ2-7, with D possibly matching TRBD1 (6 bases). Germline CDR1 reads KGHSH; CDR2 reads LQKENI. The CDR3 totals 12 residues. Trimming removed 5 bases at V and 3 bases at J, with 8 bases between. CDR3 in amino acids: CASSTGIYEQYF. The DNA for the CDR3 is TGTGCCAGCTCAACAGGGATCTACGAGCAGTACTTC.

The chain carries TRBV19 and TRBJ1-2; a possible D gene is TRBD1 (5 bases). Germline lookup yields CDR1 LNHDA and CDR2 SQIVND (reference sequence). The CDR3 has 14 residues. V was trimmed by 2 bases and J by 5 bases, leaving 12 bases between them. The CDR3 region has the DNA TGTGCCAGTAGTATAAAGGGGCTGAGGTATGGCTACACCTTC. Protein: CASSIKGLRYGYTF.

The CDR3 region has the DNA TGCGCCAGCGTTCTAGACAGGGGCGTCGGTGAGCAGTTCTTC. Residues: CASVLDRGVGEQFF. The chain recombines TRBV5-1 with TRBJ2-1; 8 nucleotides line up with TRBD1. The CDR3 extends over 14 amino acids. CDR1 SGHRS and CDR2 YFSETQ come from the germline V gene. Losses at the gene ends were 7 bases for V and 9 bases for J; bases not matched to a gene: 12. Combining the CDR3 with reference TRBV5-1 and TRBJ2-1 gives the whole variable domain KAGVTQTPRYLIKTRGQQVTLSCSPISGHRSVSWYQQTPGQGLQFLFEYFSETQRNKGNFPGRFSGRQFSNSRSEMNVSTLELGDSALYLCASVLDRGVGEQFFGPGTRLTVL.

The chain is built from TRBV18 and TRBJ2-2; possible D gene TRBD2, 6 bases. Germline V gives CDR1 KGHSH, CDR2 LQKENI. V was pared by 0 bases and J by 1 base, with 15 bases between. The length of the CDR3 is 18 residues. Written as DNA, the CDR3 is TGTGCCAGCTCACCACCGACGGGTAGCGGACAGAACACCGGGGAGCTGTTTTTT. Translation: CASSPPTGSGQNTGELFF.

This CDR3 reads CASSFGQKPWAEAFF. CDR3 in DNA: TGTGCCAGCAGTTTTGGACAGAAGCCTTGGGCTGAAGCTTTCTTT. The chain links TRBV6-5 to TRBJ1-1; a possible D gene is TRBD1 (6 bases). V was pared by 4 bases and J by 6 bases, with 18 bases between. The CDR3 is 15 residues long. The germline CDR1 and CDR2 sequences are MNHEY and SVGAGI.

This chain links TRBV7-9 with TRBJ2-2; tentatively, D is TRBD2 (5 bases). The CDR3 contains 14 residues. The germline V and J ends were trimmed by 5 bases and 2 bases, with 9 bases remaining between them. The germline gives CDR1 SEHNR, CDR2 FQNEAQ (reference sequence). Written as DNA, the CDR3 is TGTGCCAGCAGCGCGGACTCAAACACCGGGGAGCTGTTTTTT. Amino acids: CASSADSNTGELFF.

The V and J genes are TRBV6-2 or TRBV6-3 and TRBJ1-1, with no clear D. This CDR3 has 17 residues. CDR1 MNHEY and CDR2 SVGEGT come from the germline V gene. V lost 0 bases, J lost 8 bases, and 22 bases lay in between. As DNA, the CDR3 is TGTGCCAGCAGTTACTCATCGCGGACTTCACGGCGTGGGGAAGCTTTCTTT. Encoded protein: CASSYSSRTSRRGEAFF.

V and J are TRBV12-5 and TRBJ1-4, with 8 bases fitting TRBD1. The germline gives CDR1 LGHNT, CDR2 FRNRAP. This CDR3 spans 18 amino acids. V trimming: 2 bases; J trimming: 7 bases; junction bases outside the gene matches: 15. CDR3 amino acids: CASGLLRTGREISEKLFF. Written as DNA, the CDR3 is TGTGCTAGTGGTTTGCTTCGGACAGGGCGGGAAATTAGTGAAAAACTGTTTTTT.

The chain carries TRBV14 and TRBJ2-1; D unclear. Germline CDR1 SGHDN, CDR2 FVKESK. This CDR3 region has 12 residues. Trimming shortened V by 0 bases and J by 14 bases, and 11 bases separated the two germline ends. CDR3 residues: CASSQDSRFEFF. In DNA form, the CDR3 reads TGTGCCAGCAGCCAAGATAGCCGGTTTGAGTTCTTC.

The J gene is TRBJ2-7, the V gene TRBV10-3, with D possibly being TRBD2 (6 bases). This CDR3 is 16 amino acids long. Per germline, CDR1 ENHRY and CDR2 SYGVKD. The V end lost 3 bases, the J end lost 4 bases, and 19 bases lay between the germline ends. CDR3 DNA sequence: TGTGCCATCAGTGAAGGAGGGAGTCTTGTGGGATACGAGCAGTACTTC. Its translation is CAISEGGSLVGYEQYF.

With respect to this clone: The junction differs from germline at one of its ends, possibly a read error. V gene TRBV28 combines with J gene TRBJ1-2; TRBD1 agrees at 10 bases. Germline V gives CDR1 MDHEN, CDR2 SYDVKM. The CDR3 has 15 amino acids. The CDR3 DNA is TGTGCCAGCCACTCATCGGGGACAGGGGTTCTAAGATGGTCCTTC. It encodes CASHSSGTGVLRWSF.

This chain links TRBV15 with TRBJ2-7, with D tentatively TRBD2 (5 bases). The CDR3 runs 13 residues. Germline V gives CDR1 LNHNV, CDR2 YYDKDF (reference sequence). Trimming removed 5 bases at V and 2 bases at J, with 10 bases between. CDR3 bases: TGTGCCACCAGCGAGGGAATCGCCTACGAGCAGTACTTC. Translating gives CATSEGIAYEQYF.

The chain couples TRBV29-1 to TRBJ2-2; no definite D call. Looked up from germline, CDR1 is SQVTM and CDR2 is ANQGSEA. CDR3 length: 11 residues. Trimming pared 7 bases from V and 2 bases from J, leaving 5 bases between. The CDR3 region is CSGLNTGELFF. CDR3 in DNA: TGCAGCGGCCTAAACACCGGGGAGCTGTTTTTT.

This chain joins TRBV2 and TRBJ2-2; 8 bases align to TRBD1. Per the germline V gene, CDR1 is SNHLY and CDR2 is FYNNEI. Germline trimming cut 8 bases from V and 4 bases from J; bases unmatched to any gene: 6. This CDR3 comprises 14 residues. This CDR3 is CASDDGTGTGELFF. In DNA, the CDR3 is TGTGCCAGCGACGATGGGACAGGCACCGGGGAGCTGTTTTTT.

V is TRBV5-1 and J is TRBJ2-5; 12 bases map to TRBD1. The CDR3 loop spans 16 amino acids. CDR1 SGHRS and CDR2 YFSETQ come from the germline V gene. The V gene end was trimmed by 1 base and the J gene end by 4 bases; junction bases not matched to a gene: 5. The CDR3 is CASSLPGTGGSETQYF. In DNA, the CDR3 is TGCGCCAGCAGCTTGCCCGGGACAGGGGGCTCAGAGACCCAGTACTTC. The full variable domain, with the rest looked up from reference TRBV5-1 and TRBJ2-5, is KAGVTQTPRYLIKTRGQQVTLSCSPISGHRSVSWYQQTPGQGLQFLFEYFSETQRNKGNFPGRFSGRQFSNSRSEMNVSTLELGDSALYLCASSLPGTGGSETQYFGPGTRLLVL.

V gene TRBV3-1 (or the pseudogene TRBV3-2) combines with J gene TRBJ1-1, with a possible D match to TRBD1 (5 bases). Germline loops: CDR1 LGHDT, CDR2 YNNKEL (reference sequence). CDR3 length equals 13 residues. Deletions cut 2 bases from V and 10 bases from J, with 14 bases between. The CDR3 reads CASSQYTGVVAFF. CDR3 nucleotides: TGTGCCAGCAGCCAATACACGGGGGTAGTAGCTTTCTTT.

This clone was observed a single time. Written as DNA, the CDR3 is TGTGCCAGCAGCTTACACCCGGGACAGGGGGCCTCGTCCTACAATGAGCAGTTCTTC. This sequence encodes CASSLHPGQGASSYNEQFF. The V call is TRBV11-3, the J call TRBJ2-1; TRBD1 matches 12 bases. The CDR3 has 19 residues. Germline-derived CDR1 and CDR2 are SGHNT and YENEEA. The J segment lost 1 base and the V segment lost 2 bases, leaving 9 bases of the junction unmatched.

The chain carries TRBV18 and TRBJ1-4; 8 bases map to TRBD1. Germline CDR1 reads KGHSH; CDR2 reads LQKENI. With V trimmed by 3 bases and J by 5 bases, 5 bases remained unmatched. The CDR3 is 15 amino acids. The CDR3 here is CASSPDRAENEKLFF. For the CDR3, the DNA is TGTGCCAGCTCACCGGACAGGGCCGAGAATGAAAAACTGTTTTTT.

This CDR3 reads CASSPPYRLNTEAFF. In nucleotides, the CDR3 is TGTGCCAGCTCACCACCGTACAGGCTAAACACTGAAGCTTTCTTT. J is TRBJ1-1 and V is TRBV18; the D gene is possibly TRBD1 (5 bases). V dropped 0 bases and J dropped 2 bases, with 10 bases sitting between them. From germline, CDR1 is KGHSH and CDR2 LQKENI. The CDR3 is 15 amino acids.

The chain links TRBV5-1 to TRBJ2-2; D remains ambiguous. CDR3 size: 15 residues. Germline CDR1 SGHRS, CDR2 YFSETQ. V was trimmed by 0 bases and J by 6 bases, leaving 12 bases between them. This CDR3 reads CASSLVGERAGELFF. As DNA, the CDR3 is TGCGCCAGCAGCTTGGTCGGAGAGAGAGCCGGGGAGCTGTTTTTT.